This TCR beta chain came from a study of shared clonotypes between healthy human individuals. This table comes from immunoSEQ multiplex PCR, and its TCRdb copy is limited to in-frame clones, with some not included. This table holds 650,000 to 800,000 clones, 92% found once. The naive CD8 population came from CD45RO-negative cells selected for CCR7, without terminally differentiated effector memory CD45RA+ cells. Losses at the gene ends were 5 bases for V and 5 bases for J; bases not matched to a gene: 11. The CDR3 consists of 16 residues. Per the germline V gene, CDR1 is SGHTA and CDR2 is FQGTGA. This clone was recorded only once. Its cognate antigen is unknown. Study findings and constraints: Memory subsets generally showed smaller estimated richness than naive subsets did.

The chain has TRBV7-3 and TRBJ2-3; 9 bases map to TRBD2. This receptor was obtained from a man aged 25 to 45 in good health. Sequenced input: naive CD8+ T cells sorted from blood. CDR3 DNA: TGTGCCAGCAGCCCGACTCAGCGGGAGGAAGGAGATACGCAGTATTTT. This encodes CASSPTQREEGDTQYF.